Listed below are T cell receptor beta chains from one sample, sequenced in a study of post-analysis software for immune sequencing data. One entry per CDR3 protein results from TCRdb running MiXCR on the PCR reads. Counted here are 600,000 to 750,000 distinct CDR3 sequences, about 60% occurring once; the ten biggest clones make up around 10%. Sequenced: blood. The receptors come from a girl aged 2 to 10 with multiple sclerosis. The CDR3 runs from the conserved cysteine through the conserved F or W. A D gene is named only where the DNA matches it firmly. Where a row states a size, it is once, few, many or the class of an expanded clone; other rows omit it.

cdr3_nt cdr3_aa clone_size j_call v_call d_call
TGTGCCAGCAGTTATGCGACATCCTACAATGAGCAGTTCTTC CASSYATSYNEQFF - TRBJ2-1 TRBV6-5 -
TGCAGCGGACGGGACAGGGGTTCGGGAGCTTTCTTT CSGRDRGSGAFF - TRBJ1-1 TRBV29-1 TRBD1
TGTGCCAGCAGTGAAGAGTGGGGCAGGTCAATGGATACGCAGTATTTT CASSEEWGRSMDTQYF many TRBJ2-3 TRBV2 -
TGTGCCACAAAACTAGTCCTACACAATGAGCAGTTCTTC CATKLVLHNEQFF - TRBJ2-1 TRBV6-2/TRBV6-3 -
TGCGCCAGCATGGCAGGGACGAACACTGAAGCTTTCTTT CASMAGTNTEAFF - TRBJ1-1 TRBV5-1 -
TGTGCCAGCAGTTCCATACAGGGGGGCGTCACAGATACGCAGTATTTT CASSSIQGGVTDTQYF - TRBJ2-3 TRBV6-5 TRBD1
TGTGCCAGCAGCCCGCCTAGCGGGAGGGCCGGGCAAGAGACCCAGTACTTC CASSPPSGRAGQETQYF - TRBJ2-5 TRBV7-2 TRBD2
TGTGCCAGCAGCTCGTCCGGGAGCGGCGACAATGAGCAGTTCTTC CASSSSGSGDNEQFF - TRBJ2-1 TRBV5-5 -
TGCGCCAGCAGCTGGACGGGAGGTGCGGAAGAGACCCAGTACTTC CASSWTGGAEETQYF - TRBJ2-5 TRBV5-1 TRBD2
TGTGCCATCAGTGGCGTGACTAGTTACACAGATACGCAGTATTTT CAISGVTSYTDTQYF - TRBJ2-3 TRBV10-3 -
TGTGCCAGCAGGCCAAACCAGGACGGATCCTATGGCTACACCTTC CASRPNQDGSYGYTF - TRBJ1-2 TRBV12-3/TRBV12-4 -
TGTGCCACCAGCAGAGATGGAGAGAGCGGGCAGTTCTTC CATSRDGESGQFF - TRBJ2-1 TRBV15 -
TGTGCCAGCAGCTTTGGTGGACTCCACACTGAAGCTTTCTTT CASSFGGLHTEAFF - TRBJ1-1 TRBV11-2 -
TGTGCCAGCAGCTTGGTCGCCTTCGACAATGAGCAGTTCTTC CASSLVAFDNEQFF few TRBJ2-1 TRBV5-5 -
TGCAGCGGGGGGCAGGGTAAGGGAGTAGGTCAGTATTTT CSGGQGKGVGQYF few TRBJ2-3 TRBV29-1 -
TGCAGCCCAACATACAGGGGGCACAATGAGCAGTTCTTC CSPTYRGHNEQFF - TRBJ2-1 TRBV29-1 TRBD1
TGCAGTGTCCCGGGTATCATTCGGGATACGCAGTATTTT CSVPGIIRDTQYF - TRBJ2-3 TRBV20-1 -